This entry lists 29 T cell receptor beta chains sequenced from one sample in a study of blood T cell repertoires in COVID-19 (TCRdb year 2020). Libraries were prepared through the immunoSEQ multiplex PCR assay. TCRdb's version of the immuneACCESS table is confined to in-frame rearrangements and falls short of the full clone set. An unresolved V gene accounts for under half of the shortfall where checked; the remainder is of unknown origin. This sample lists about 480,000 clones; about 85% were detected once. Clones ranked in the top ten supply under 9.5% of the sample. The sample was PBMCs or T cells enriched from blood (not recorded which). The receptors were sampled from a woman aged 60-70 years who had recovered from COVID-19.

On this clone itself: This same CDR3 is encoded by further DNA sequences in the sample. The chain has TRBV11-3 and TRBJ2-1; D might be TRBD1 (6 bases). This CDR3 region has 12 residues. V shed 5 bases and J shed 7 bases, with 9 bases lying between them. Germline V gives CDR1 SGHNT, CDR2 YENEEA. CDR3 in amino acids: CASSRDRNEQFF. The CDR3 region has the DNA TGTGCCAGCAGCCGCGACAGGAATGAGCAGTTCTTC.

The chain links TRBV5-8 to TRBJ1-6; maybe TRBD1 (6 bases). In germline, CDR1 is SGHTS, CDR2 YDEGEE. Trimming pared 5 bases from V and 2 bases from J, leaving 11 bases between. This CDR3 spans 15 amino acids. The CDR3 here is CASSSRTAYNSPLHF. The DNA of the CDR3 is TGTGCCAGCAGTTCCAGGACAGCCTATAATTCACCCCTCCACTTT.

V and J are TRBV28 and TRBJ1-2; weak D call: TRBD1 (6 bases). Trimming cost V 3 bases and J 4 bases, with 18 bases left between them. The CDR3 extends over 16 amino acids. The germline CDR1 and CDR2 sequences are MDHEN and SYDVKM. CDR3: CASSFARGAAGYGYTF. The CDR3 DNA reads TGTGCCAGCAGTTTCGCCCGGGGGGCCGCGGGCTATGGCTACACCTTC.

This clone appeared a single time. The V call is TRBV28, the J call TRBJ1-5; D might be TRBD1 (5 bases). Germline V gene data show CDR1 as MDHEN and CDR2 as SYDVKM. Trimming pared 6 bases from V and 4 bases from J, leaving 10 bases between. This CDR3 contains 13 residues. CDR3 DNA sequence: TGTGCCAGCAGCCCGACAGAAAATCAGCCCCAGCATTTT. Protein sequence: CASSPTENQPQHF.

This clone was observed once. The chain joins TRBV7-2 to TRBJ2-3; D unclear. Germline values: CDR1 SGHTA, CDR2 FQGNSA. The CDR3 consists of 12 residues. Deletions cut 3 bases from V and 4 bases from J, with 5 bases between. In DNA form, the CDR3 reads TGTGCCAGCAGCTTGTCTCCAGATACGCAGTATTTT. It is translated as CASSLSPDTQYF.

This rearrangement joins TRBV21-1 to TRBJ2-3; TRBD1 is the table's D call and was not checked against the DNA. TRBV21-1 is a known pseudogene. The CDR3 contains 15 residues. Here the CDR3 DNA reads TGTGCCAGCAGCAAAACCGGGACAGGGTCAGATACGCAGTATTTT. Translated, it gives CASSKTGTGSDTQYF.

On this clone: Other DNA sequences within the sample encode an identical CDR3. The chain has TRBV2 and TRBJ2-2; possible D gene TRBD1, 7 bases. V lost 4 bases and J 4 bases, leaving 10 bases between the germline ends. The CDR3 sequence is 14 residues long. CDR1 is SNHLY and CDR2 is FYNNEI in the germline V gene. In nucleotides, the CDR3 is TGTGCCAGCAGTGGACAGGGAGGCACCGGGGAGCTGTTTTTT. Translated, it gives CASSGQGGTGELFF.

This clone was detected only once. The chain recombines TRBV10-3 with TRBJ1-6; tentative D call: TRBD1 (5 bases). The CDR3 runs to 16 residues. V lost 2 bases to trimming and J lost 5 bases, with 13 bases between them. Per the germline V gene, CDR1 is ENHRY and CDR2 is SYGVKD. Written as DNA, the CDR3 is TGTGCCATCAGTGAGGGGGCGGGGTCTGATAATTCACCCCTCCACTTT. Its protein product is CAISEGAGSDNSPLHF.

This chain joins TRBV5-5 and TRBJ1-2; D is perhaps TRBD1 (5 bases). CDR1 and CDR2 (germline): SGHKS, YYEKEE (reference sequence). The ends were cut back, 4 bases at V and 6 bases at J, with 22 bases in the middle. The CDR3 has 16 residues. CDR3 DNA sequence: TGTGCCAGCAGCCGGGAGACAGCCGGTTATGGTGATGGCTACACCTTC. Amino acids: CASSRETAGYGDGYTF.

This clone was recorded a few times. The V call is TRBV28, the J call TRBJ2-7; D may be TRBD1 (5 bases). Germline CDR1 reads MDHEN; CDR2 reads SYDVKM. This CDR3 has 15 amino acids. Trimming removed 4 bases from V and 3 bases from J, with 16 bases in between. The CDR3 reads CASSSPGGGHYEQYV. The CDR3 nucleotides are TGTGCCAGCAGTTCACCGGGTGGCGGACACTACGAGCAGTACGTC.

The CDR3 bases are TGTGCCAGCAGCGACAGGGAGCGGGGGGTGTTTGAGCAGTTCTTC. Protein product: CASSDRERGVFEQFF. The chain links TRBV6-4 to TRBJ2-1; 9 bases align to TRBD2. Germline V gene data show CDR1 as MRHNA and CDR2 as SNTAGT. The ends lost 6 bases at V and 9 bases at J; junction bases unmatched: 12. CDR3 length equals 15 residues.

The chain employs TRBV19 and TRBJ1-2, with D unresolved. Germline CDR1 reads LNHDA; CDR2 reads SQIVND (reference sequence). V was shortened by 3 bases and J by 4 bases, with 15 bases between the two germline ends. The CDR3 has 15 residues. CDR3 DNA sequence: TGTGCCAGTAGTATCCCGGCCACAGCCTCCTATGGCTACACCTTC. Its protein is CASSIPATASYGYTF. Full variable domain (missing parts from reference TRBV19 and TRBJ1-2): DGGITQSPKYLFRKEGQNVTLSCEQNLNHDAMYWYRQDPGQGLRLIYYSQIVNDFQKGDIAEGYSVSREKKESFPLTVTSAQKNPTAFYLCASSIPATASYGYTFGSGTRLTVV.

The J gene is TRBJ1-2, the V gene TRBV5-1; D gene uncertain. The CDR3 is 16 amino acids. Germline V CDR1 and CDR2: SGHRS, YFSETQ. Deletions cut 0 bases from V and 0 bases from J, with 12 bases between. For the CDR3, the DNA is TGCGCCAGCAGCTTGGGGGTCGGGTCGGCTAACTATGGCTACACCTTC. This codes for CASSLGVGSANYGYTF.

This CDR3 is CASRETGNSPLHF. Here the CDR3 DNA reads TGTGCCAGCAGGGAGACGGGTAATTCACCCCTCCACTTT. The chain combines TRBV6-5 with TRBJ1-6; D not resolved. Germline CDR1 MNHEY, CDR2 SVGAGI. Trimming took 6 bases from V and 6 from J, leaving 9 bases between them. This CDR3 is 13 amino acids long.

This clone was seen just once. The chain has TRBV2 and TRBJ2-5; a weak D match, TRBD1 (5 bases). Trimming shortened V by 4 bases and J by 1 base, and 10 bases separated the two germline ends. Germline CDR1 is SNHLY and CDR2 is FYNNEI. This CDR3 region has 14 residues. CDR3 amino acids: CASSVGQGQETQYF. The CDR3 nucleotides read TGTGCCAGCAGTGTAGGTCAGGGCCAAGAGACCCAGTACTTC. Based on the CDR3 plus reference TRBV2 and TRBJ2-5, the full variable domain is EPEVTQTPSHQVTQMGQEVILRCVPISNHLYFYWYRQILGQKVEFLVSFYNNEISEKSEIFDDQFSVERPDGSNFTLKIRSTKLEDSAMYFCASSVGQGQETQYFGPGTRLLVL.

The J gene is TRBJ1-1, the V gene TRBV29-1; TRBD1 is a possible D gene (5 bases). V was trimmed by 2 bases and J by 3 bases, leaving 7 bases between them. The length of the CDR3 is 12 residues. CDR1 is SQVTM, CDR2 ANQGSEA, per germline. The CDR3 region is CSVEKGDTEAFF. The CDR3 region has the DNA TGCAGCGTTGAAAAAGGGGACACTGAAGCTTTCTTT.

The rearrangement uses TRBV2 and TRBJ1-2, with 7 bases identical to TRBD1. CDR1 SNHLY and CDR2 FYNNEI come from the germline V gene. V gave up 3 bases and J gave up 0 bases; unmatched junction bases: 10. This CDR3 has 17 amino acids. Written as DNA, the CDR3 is TGTGCCAGCAGTGATGGGGGACAGTACCATCCTAACTATGGCTACACCTTC. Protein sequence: CASSDGGQYHPNYGYTF.

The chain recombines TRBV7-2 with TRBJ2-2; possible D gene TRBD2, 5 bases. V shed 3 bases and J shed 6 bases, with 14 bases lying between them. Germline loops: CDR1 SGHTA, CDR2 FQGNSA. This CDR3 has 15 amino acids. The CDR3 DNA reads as TGTGCCAGCAGCTTTCGAGGGAACCGCCCCGGGGAGCTGTTTTTT. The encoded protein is CASSFRGNRPGELFF.

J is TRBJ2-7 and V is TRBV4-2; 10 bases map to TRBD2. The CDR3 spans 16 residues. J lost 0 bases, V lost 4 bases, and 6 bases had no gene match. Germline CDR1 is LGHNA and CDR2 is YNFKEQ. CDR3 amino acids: CASSPGAGGSSYEQYF. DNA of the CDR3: TGTGCCAGCAGCCCAGGAGCGGGGGGGAGCTCCTACGAGCAGTACTTC.

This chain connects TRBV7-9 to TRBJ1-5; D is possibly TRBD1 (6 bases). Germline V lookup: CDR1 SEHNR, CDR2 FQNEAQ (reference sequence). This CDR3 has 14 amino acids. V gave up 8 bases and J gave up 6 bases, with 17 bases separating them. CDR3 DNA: TGTGCCAGCTCGAAAGGGGGGGGCGTTCAGCCCCAGCATTTT. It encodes CASSKGGGVQPQHF.

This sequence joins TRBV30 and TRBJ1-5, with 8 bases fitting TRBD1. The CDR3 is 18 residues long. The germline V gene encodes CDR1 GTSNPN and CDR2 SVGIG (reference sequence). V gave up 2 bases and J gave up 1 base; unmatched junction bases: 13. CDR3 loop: CAWSPWGRGQGSNQPQHF. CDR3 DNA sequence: TGTGCCTGGAGTCCTTGGGGGAGAGGACAGGGAAGCAATCAGCCCCAGCATTTT.

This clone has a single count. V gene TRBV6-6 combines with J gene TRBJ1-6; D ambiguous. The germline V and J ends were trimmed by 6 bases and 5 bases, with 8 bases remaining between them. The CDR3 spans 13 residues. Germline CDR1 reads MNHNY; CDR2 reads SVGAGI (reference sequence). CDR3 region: CASRLGNNSPLHF. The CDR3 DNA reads TGTGCCAGCAGACTCGGTAATAATTCACCCCTCCACTTT.

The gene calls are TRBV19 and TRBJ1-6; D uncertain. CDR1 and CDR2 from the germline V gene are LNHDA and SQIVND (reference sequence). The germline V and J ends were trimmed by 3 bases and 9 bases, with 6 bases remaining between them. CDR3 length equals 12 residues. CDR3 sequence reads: CASSIPGSPLHF. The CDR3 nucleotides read TGTGCCAGTAGTATCCCAGGTTCACCCCTCCACTTT.

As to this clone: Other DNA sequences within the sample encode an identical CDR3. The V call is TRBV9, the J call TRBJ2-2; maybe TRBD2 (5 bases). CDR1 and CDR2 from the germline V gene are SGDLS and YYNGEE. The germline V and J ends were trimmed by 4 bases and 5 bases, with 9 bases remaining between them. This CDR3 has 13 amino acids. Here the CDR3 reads CASSPRRTGELFF. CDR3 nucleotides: TGTGCCAGCAGCCCCCGGAGGACCGGGGAGCTGTTTTTT.

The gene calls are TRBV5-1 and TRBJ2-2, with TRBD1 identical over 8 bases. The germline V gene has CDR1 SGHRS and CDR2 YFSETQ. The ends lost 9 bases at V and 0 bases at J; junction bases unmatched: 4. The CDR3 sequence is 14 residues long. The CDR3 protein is CATRDRPNTGELFF. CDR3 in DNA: TGCGCCACCCGGGACAGGCCGAACACCGGGGAGCTGTTTTTT.

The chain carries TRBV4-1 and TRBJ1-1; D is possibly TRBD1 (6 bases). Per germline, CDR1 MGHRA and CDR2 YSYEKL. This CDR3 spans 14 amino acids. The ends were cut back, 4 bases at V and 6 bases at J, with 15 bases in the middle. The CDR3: CASSRVRGLAEAFF. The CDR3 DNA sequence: TGCGCCAGCAGCCGGGTCAGGGGCCTGGCTGAAGCTTTCTTT.

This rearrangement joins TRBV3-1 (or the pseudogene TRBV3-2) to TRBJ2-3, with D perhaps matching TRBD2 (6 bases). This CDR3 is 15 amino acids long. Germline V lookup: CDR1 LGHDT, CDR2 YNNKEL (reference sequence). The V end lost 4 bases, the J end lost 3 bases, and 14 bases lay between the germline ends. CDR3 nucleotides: TGTGCCAGCAGCCCCCGACTCGGGGGTACAGATACGCAGTATTTT. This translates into CASSPRLGGTDTQYF.

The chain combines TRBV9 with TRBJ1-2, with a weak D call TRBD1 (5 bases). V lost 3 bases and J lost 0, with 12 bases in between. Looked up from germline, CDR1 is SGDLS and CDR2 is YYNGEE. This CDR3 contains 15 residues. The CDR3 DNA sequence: TGTGCCAGCAGCGGCCGACAGTTTGCTAACTATGGCTACACCTTC. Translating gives CASSGRQFANYGYTF.

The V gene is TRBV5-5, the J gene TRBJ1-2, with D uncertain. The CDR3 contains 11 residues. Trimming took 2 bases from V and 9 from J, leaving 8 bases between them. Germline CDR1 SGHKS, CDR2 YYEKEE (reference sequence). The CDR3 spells CASSFPGSYTF. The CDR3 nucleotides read TGTGCCAGCAGCTTTCCGGGGAGCTACACCTTC.